Listed here are 29 T cell receptor beta chains from one sample, sequenced in a study of T cells expressing NK-cell markers. TCRdb reworked the 5' RACE reads into one entry per CDR3 protein, no DNA. The sample has over 150,000 distinct CDR3 sequences. Specimen: blood T cells: a sorted CD56 or NKG2C T cell subset, CD4+ or CD8+ T cells, or bulk PBMC T cells (not recorded which). The receptors originated from a woman in her forties or fifties in good health.

The chain uses TRBV6-5 and TRBJ2-7. The CDR3 spans 13 residues. Germline lookup yields CDR1 MNHEY and CDR2 SVGAGI. The CDR3 reads CASSYSDSGEQYF.

The V gene is TRBV27, the J gene TRBJ2-2. The germline V gene has CDR1 MNHEY and CDR2 SMNVEV (reference sequence). The CDR3 extends over 16 amino acids. The CDR3 protein is CASGLQEIPNTGELFF.

The genes are TRBV19 and TRBJ1-5. This CDR3 comprises 13 residues. Germline V gene data show CDR1 as LNHDA and CDR2 as SQIVND (reference sequence). CDR3 sequence: CASIGVYNQPQHF.

The gene calls are TRBV5-6 and TRBJ2-7. The CDR3 loop spans 13 amino acids. CDR1 and CDR2 (germline): SGHDT, YYEEEE. CDR3 sequence: CASSLASSYEQYF.

The V and J genes are TRBV6-5 and TRBJ2-1; the D call of TRBD2 rests on TCRdb alone, since no DNA is present to check it. The germline V gene has CDR1 MNHEY and CDR2 SVGAGI. The CDR3 sequence is 15 residues long. The CDR3 sequence is CASSLAGASYNEQFF.

The rearrangement joins TRBV14 to TRBJ2-1; no DNA is available, so the TRBD2 call from TCRdb remains unchecked. In germline, CDR1 is SGHDN, CDR2 FVKESK. This CDR3 contains 15 residues. The CDR3 reads CASSLGLAGPWGQFF.

The chain recombines TRBV5-1 with TRBJ2-5; TCRdb gives TRBD1 as the D gene, but with no DNA this cannot be confirmed. Germline V gives CDR1 SGHRS, CDR2 YFSETQ. The CDR3 totals 14 residues. The CDR3 region is CASSLERDGGTQYF.

The chain joins TRBV7-9 to TRBJ2-1; the D call of TRBD1 rests on TCRdb alone, since no DNA is present to check it. This CDR3 is built from 15 residues. Germline V lookup: CDR1 SEHNR, CDR2 FQNEAQ (reference sequence). CDR3 protein: CASSPRGQVYNEQFF.

This chain uses TRBV4-1 with TRBJ2-1. The CDR3 sequence is 16 residues long. Germline V gene lookup returns CDR1 MGHRA and CDR2 YSYEKL. The CDR3 spells CASSQDPGLSYNEQFF.

The V gene is TRBV20-1, the J gene TRBJ2-3; TCRdb lists TRBD2, though no DNA is available to test this call. This CDR3 has 16 amino acids. CDR1 and CDR2 from the germline V gene are DFQATT and SNEGSKA (reference sequence). The CDR3 sequence is CSALPSGTSAPDTQYF.

V gene TRBV23-1 combines with J gene TRBJ2-1; TCRdb's D call of TRBD2 is untestable without DNA. TRBV23-1 is reported as an ORF; its role is uncertain. This CDR3 is 16 amino acids long. CDR3 region: CASSHGLAAVYNEQFF.

The rearrangement links TRBV7-9 to TRBJ2-6; TCRdb's D call, TRBD2, is unchecked because there is no DNA. Germline CDR1 reads SEHNR; CDR2 reads FQNEAQ (reference sequence). There are 18 residues in the CDR3. CDR3 amino acids: CASSSGTTERPGANVLTF.

J is TRBJ2-5 and V is TRBV11-2; TCRdb names TRBD2, which stays unverified in the absence of DNA. Germline assignment: CDR1 SGHAT and CDR2 FQNNGV. CDR3 length: 15 amino acids. The CDR3 sequence is CASSLDPRAQETQYF.

V usage is TRBV6-5 and J usage is TRBJ2-3; the TCRdb call, TRBD2, lacks DNA for checking. Per the germline V gene, CDR1 is MNHEY and CDR2 is SVGAGI. CDR3 length: 13 residues. The CDR3 reads CASFGADTDTQYF.

The chain carries TRBV3-1 and TRBJ2-2; the TCRdb call, TRBD2, lacks DNA for checking. CDR1 is LGHDT and CDR2 is YNNKEL in the germline V gene (reference sequence). This CDR3 has 17 amino acids. The CDR3 here is CASSQAVASGAAGELFF. The whole variable domain, remainder taken from reference TRBV3-1 and TRBJ2-2, is DTAVSQTPKYLVTQMGNDKSIKCEQNLGHDTMYWYKQDSKKFLKIMFSYNNKELIINETVPNRFSPKSPDKAHLNLHINSLELGDSAVYFCASSQAVASGAAGELFFGEGSRLTVL.

The chain employs TRBV6-2 or TRBV6-3 and TRBJ1-6. CDR1 and CDR2 from the germline V gene are MNHEY and SVGEGT. The CDR3 sequence is 15 residues long. CDR3 sequence: CASTERDLYNSPLHF.

V usage is TRBV5-1 and J usage is TRBJ2-3; TCRdb calls TRBD1, which cannot be checked without DNA. The CDR3 loop spans 15 amino acids. Looked up from germline, CDR1 is SGHRS and CDR2 is YFSETQ. CDR3 sequence reads: CASSLTGAGTDTQYF.

This sequence joins TRBV11-3 and TRBJ2-1. Germline V gene data show CDR1 as SGHNT and CDR2 as YENEEA. CDR3 length equals 14 residues. This CDR3 is CASSPRNSATEQFF. The variable domain in full, with the rest retrieved from reference TRBV11-3 and TRBJ2-1, is EAGVVQSPRYKIIEKKQPVAFWCNPISGHNTLYWYLQNLGQGPELLIRYENEEAVDDSQLPKDRFSAERLKGVDSTLKIQPAELGDSAVYLCASSPRNSATEQFFGPGTRLTVL.

The CDR3 protein is CASSFGVGANVLTF. V gene TRBV27 combines with J gene TRBJ2-6. Germline values: CDR1 MNHEY, CDR2 SMNVEV (reference sequence). The CDR3 runs 14 residues.

This chain links TRBV24-1 with TRBJ2-2. CDR1 and CDR2 (germline): KGHDR, SFDVKD. The length of the CDR3 is 14 residues. The CDR3 sequence: CATSDPAGTGELFF.

V usage is TRBV5-1 and J usage is TRBJ2-2; TCRdb indicates TRBD2, and absent DNA this call remains unverified. The CDR3 totals 16 residues. The V gene's germline CDR1 is SGHRS and CDR2 YFSETQ. CDR3 amino acids: CASSPLLAGNTGELFF.

The chain employs TRBV14 and TRBJ1-1. CDR3 length: 12 amino acids. The germline V gene has CDR1 SGHDN and CDR2 FVKESK. The CDR3 sequence is CASSQAVTEAFF. Based on the CDR3 plus reference TRBV14 and TRBJ1-1, the full variable domain is EAGVTQFPSHSVIEKGQTVTLRCDPISGHDNLYWYRRVMGKEIKFLLHFVKESKQDESGMPNNRFLAERTGGTYSTLKVQPAELEDSGVYFCASSQAVTEAFFGQGTRLTVV.

The chain employs TRBV20-1 and TRBJ2-1. In germline, CDR1 is DFQATT, CDR2 SNEGSKA (reference sequence). The CDR3 sequence is 11 residues long. The CDR3 spells CSAPESNEQFF.

The chain is built from TRBV4-1 and TRBJ2-1; without DNA, the TCRdb call of TRBD2 cannot be checked. Germline values: CDR1 MGHRA, CDR2 YSYEKL. The CDR3 covers 16 residues. CDR3 loop: CASSQLATSGYNEQFF.

The CDR3 protein is CASSTLDRARTF. The rearrangement uses TRBV6-5 and TRBJ1-2; absent DNA, TCRdb's TRBD1 call cannot be checked. The germline gives CDR1 MNHEY, CDR2 SVGAGI. This CDR3 has 12 amino acids.

The V gene is TRBV12-3 or TRBV12-4, the J gene TRBJ2-4. This CDR3 is built from 17 residues. The CDR3 reads CASSLAPRGLAKNIQYF.

V gene TRBV5-1 combines with J gene TRBJ2-7; TCRdb's D call, TRBD2, is unchecked because there is no DNA. Germline-derived CDR1 and CDR2 are SGHRS and YFSETQ. The CDR3 loop spans 14 amino acids. The chain's CDR3 is CASSLSTGPVEQYF.

CDR3 sequence reads: CASRRAGGPDTQYF. The chain has TRBV11-2 and TRBJ2-3; the TCRdb D gene call, TRBD2, has no DNA to confirm it. This CDR3 contains 14 residues. The germline V gene encodes CDR1 SGHAT and CDR2 FQNNGV. Filled out from reference TRBV11-2 and TRBJ2-3, the complete variable domain reads EAGVAQSPRYKIIEKRQSVAFWCNPISGHATLYWYQQILGQGPKLLIQFQNNGVVDDSQLPKDRFSAERLKGVDSTLKIQPAKLEDSAVYLCASRRAGGPDTQYFGPGTRLTVL.

The rearrangement joins TRBV15 to TRBJ2-2; the TRBD2 assignment by TCRdb is unverifiable without DNA. CDR3 length: 17 residues. The germline V gene encodes CDR1 LNHNV and CDR2 YYDKDF (reference sequence). The CDR3 is CATSRDLASGKAGELFF.